The subject of this entry is one T cell receptor (beta chain). The antigen is undetermined. V was cut by 5 bases and J by 1 base, with 10 bases left in between. The CDR3 contains 14 residues. Per germline, CDR1 MDHEN and CDR2 SYDVKM. Primers: 60 Vbeta forward and 13 Jbeta reverse. Profiled with immunoSEQ multiplex PCR; TCRdb holds only in-frame clones, not every one. Of over 150,000 clones listed, 80% were seen once; the top ten hold 1%. These data belong to a study of cytomegalovirus exposure and HLA in healthy donors. Study summary: Out of about 170 million T cells, an earlier analysis found about 120 million unique TCR beta sequences in total. Study observations and caveats: Reportedly, fewer N-insertions than the roughly 600-donor mean appeared in an Asian-associated ancestry cluster in a later analysis.

This clonotype was obtained from a woman aged 50 to 60 in good health and CMV-seropositive. V gene TRBV28 combines with J gene TRBJ2-3; possibly TRBD2 for D (6 bases). Sample: PBMCs. The DNA for the CDR3 is TGTGCCAGCAGTACGCGGGACCGCACAGATACGCAGTATTTT. Its protein product is CASSTRDRTDTQYF.